The entry below gives a single TCR beta chain sequence along with its context. This sample stems from a study of blood T cell repertoires in COVID-19. Background on the study: The United States, Italy and Spain provided the acute and convalescent COVID-19 samples. T cells, B-cell-depleted T cells, or PBMCs supplied cDNA or gDNA.

Germline V gene data show CDR1 as SEHNR and CDR2 as FQNEAQ (reference sequence). This CDR3 region has 15 residues. After removal of 5 bases from V and 0 bases from J, the junction contained 7 bases not matched to a gene. Study processing details: The authors estimated nucleated cell counts from reference gene primer amplification. Data came from immunoSEQ multiplex PCR; TCRdb stores just in-frame clones and leaves some out. V and J calls and clone size come straight from that table; D and trimming were deduced from the DNA. The table has around 250,000 clones, around 86% seen once; the top ten hold about 4%.

This TCR derives from a man aged 18 to 30 with active or convalescent COVID-19. What was sequenced was peripheral blood. The gene calls are TRBV7-9 and TRBJ2-7; 7 nucleotides match TRBD1. The CDR3 sequence is CASSEQGTHSYEQYF. The CDR3, as DNA: TGTGCCAGCAGCGAACAGGGGACCCACTCCTACGAGCAGTACTTC.